This T cell receptor beta chain originates from a study of T cells in Graves' hyperthyroidism and ophthalmopathy (dated by TCRdb to about 2019). Notes on the research overall: Peripheral blood samples were taken at initial diagnosis, before any treatment was given. The paper reports TCR Vbeta CDR3 sequencing of 130 to 150 peripheral blood samples: some 41 ophthalmopathy, roughly 80 hyperthyroidism and approximately 17 progressor patients. Following sampling, methimazole starting at 30 mg daily was given to hyperthyroidism patients, and high-dose intravenous methylprednisolone was given to ophthalmopathy patients. Prospective prediction of ophthalmopathy was tested in an independent validation cohort of fewer than 20 hyperthyroidism patients and 17 patients who later progressed to ophthalmopathy. The 90 or so discovery patients were randomly split 7:3 into training and test sets. A discovery cohort of about 100 patients, approximately 45 with Graves' ophthalmopathy and 57 with stable Graves' hyperthyroidism, was used to find distinguishing TCR V-J signatures. In six Graves' hyperthyroidism patients, the study also compared T-cell repertoires from thyroid tissue with T-cell repertoires from blood.

Beyond this particular receptor, the publication reports: In validation, progression to ophthalmopathy was predicted by the model with 70.59% sensitivity and 72% to 85% specificity, a median of roughly six months before onset. Most expanded thyroid clonotypes (frequency above 0.001) were also detected in blood, suggesting blood repertoires may reflect thyroid immune responses. A 13 V-J signature model separated ophthalmopathy from stable hyperthyroidism, with around 88% sensitivity and about 81% specificity in cross-validation and 80%/75% in testing. No statistical method was used to set the sample size in advance, and investigators knew the group allocation.

Ophthalmopathy patients had moderately to severely active disease, Clinical Activity Score of at least 3, NOSPECS grade of at least 4, and duration under 3 months. Patients with uncontrolled infections, other autoimmune diseases, pregnancy or lactation were excluded. Diagnoses were established on the basis of clinical symptoms, serum thyroxine and TRAb, thyroid ultrasound, and orbital computed tomography. PBMCs were separated from roughly 10 ml of fresh peripheral blood using Ficoll-Paque density gradient centrifugation. Total RNA was extracted with Trizol reagent, and quality was checked on an Agilent 2100 Bioanalyzer. A note on this clonotype: The antigen it recognizes is unknown. The input lacks base qualities; no much larger clone sits a single base away.

TCR beta CDR3 regions were amplified from RNA transcripts. A first-round RT-PCR of the TCR CDR3 used the HTBI primer set with the Qiagen OneStep RT-PCR kit. Libraries were constructed in a second round of multiplex PCR, after which size selection and purification were performed. Sequencing of the libraries was done on an Illumina HiSeq2000 using paired-end 100 bp reads. The source study handled its data this way. SOAPnuke was used to process the raw data, removing reads that contained adapters or uncalled bases, had a mean Phred below 15, or lacked an exact match to the constant primer or identifier. High-quality paired reads were merged using COPE v1.2.5, and each unique nucleotide sequence was defined as a clonotype. MiTCR v1.1 was used to align the clonotypes against IMGT TRBV, TRBD and TRBJ reference segments. Analysis was restricted to V-J combinations with a frequency above 0.0001, which covered 99.2% of repertoires. A TCS score was defined as the ratio of F50 (clonal expansion) to E x V (chaos), with BLOSUM62-based TCRdist applied between CDR3 peptides within each V-J. Welch's t-statistics and random forest reduced roughly 500 V-J features to roughly 13, which were used in a naive Bayes classifier (R e1071). In-frame beta chains were kept once TCRdb had trimmed the public reads at Q25 with fastp and called clones with MiXCR. For every CDR3 protein sequence, its rows merge into one entry that carries the most common genes and DNA. For this entry, the V and J calls and clone size follow TCRdb and not the study's own pipeline. Recorded for this sample are about 640,000 distinct CDR3 sequences; about 20% of them occurred a single time. 34% of the sample rests with the top ten.

CDR1 and CDR2 are read off the germline V gene as LGHNT and FRNRAP. Compared with germline, V lacks 3 bases and J lacks 7 bases; bases without a gene match: 4. The CDR3 sequence holds 14 residues, the cysteine and phenylalanine included. The retained sequence is limited to the CDR3, 42 bases, with the frame set at the first base. Recombination linked TRBV12-5 to TRBJ2-1; TRBD2 agrees with 9 junctional bases. The receptor was derived from a man aged 25 to 40 with Graves' ophthalmopathy. Sequenced material: blood. Read as DNA, the sequence is TGTGCTAGTGGTTTCGCGGGAGGGCCTAATGAGCAGTTCTTC. This sequence encodes CASGFAGGPNEQFF.